This T cell receptor (beta chain) was obtained from a study of blood T cells in healthy people across ages. The V gene's germline CDR1 is SGHTA and CDR2 FQGTGA. CDR3 size: 13 residues. Trimming cost V 5 bases and J 6 bases, with 12 bases left between them. A remark on this clonotype: Its antigen is not known.

Whole-study results and caveats: For the donors, CMV status was unknown and possibly confounded expanded clonotype changes. Since the PBMCs were unsorted, naive and antigen-experienced cells could not be conclusively compared.

Per-sample PBMC isolation yielded at least 6 million cells. The authors ran a second PCR of about 6 to 11 cycles using a sample-barcoded 5' primer and a J-beta primer mix. In TCRdb, the 5' RACE reads were re-called with MiXCR into one record per CDR3 protein. The sample has about 900,000 distinct CDR3 sequences; approximately 59% are singletons. The sequence was obtained from a young man in good health. The chain recombines TRBV7-3 with TRBJ2-3, with D tentatively TRBD1 (5 bases). Sequencing was done on a sample of blood. CDR3 protein: CASSTEGADTQYF. CDR3 coding DNA: TGTGCCAGCAGCACCGAAGGGGCGGATACGCAGTATTTT.